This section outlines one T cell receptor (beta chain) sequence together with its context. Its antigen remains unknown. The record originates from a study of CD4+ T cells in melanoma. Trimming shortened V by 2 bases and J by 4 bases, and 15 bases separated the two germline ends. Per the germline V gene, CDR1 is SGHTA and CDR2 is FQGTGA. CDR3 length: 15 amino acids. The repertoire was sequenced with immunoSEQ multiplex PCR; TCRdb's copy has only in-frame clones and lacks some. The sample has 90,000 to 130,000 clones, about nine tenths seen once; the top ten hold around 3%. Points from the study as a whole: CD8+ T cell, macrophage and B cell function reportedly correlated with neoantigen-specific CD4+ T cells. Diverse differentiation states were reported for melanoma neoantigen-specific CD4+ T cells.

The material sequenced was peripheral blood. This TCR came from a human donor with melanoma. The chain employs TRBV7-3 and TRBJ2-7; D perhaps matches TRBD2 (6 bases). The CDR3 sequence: CASSLFGGPSYEQYF. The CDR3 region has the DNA TGTGCCAGCAGCTTATTTGGAGGGCCGAGTTACGAGCAGTACTTC.